The rows below give T cell receptor beta chains drawn from one sample of a study of T cells in Graves' hyperthyroidism and ophthalmopathy. TCRdb called the multiplex PCR reads again in MiXCR, with one record for every CDR3 protein. Seen here are 100,000 to 140,000 distinct CDR3 sequences, 15% to 20% observed once, and the top ten hold about 40%. What was sequenced was blood. All receptors come from a woman aged 50 to 60 with Graves' hyperthyroidism. The conserved cysteine and the conserved F or W are not part of the CDR3 here. The order of the fields is V gene, CDR3 protein.

TRBV20-1,SARRTSGIQTQY
TRBV9,ASRRTGTSGINEQF
TRBV14,ASSPSGETQY
TRBV29-1,SVVELTGELF
TRBV28,ASSSVDRGNTIY
TRBV29-1,SVEEVGTQY
TRBV10-3,AIRDQGQGYNEQF
TRBV19,AHGETQY
TRBV6-1,ASSVGGQQETQY
TRBV4-1,ASSLYAGQNTGELF
TRBV30,AWGDSRGGEAF
TRBV4-1,ASSRSIQRDHTYNEQF
TRBV11-2,ASSAKNIQY
TRBV6-1,SSSPPGGEKLF
TRBV24-1,ATSDRTGYSYNEQF
TRBV5-4,ASSFSSGTYNEQF
TRBV5-1,ASSTTGMNTEAF
TRBV11-1,ASSSSRGQDTQY
TRBV20-1,SARGDRGADTQY
TRBV20-1,SAARFSYEQY
TRBV19,ASSIWTSGTYNEQF
TRBV27,ASPHGGLATSYEQY
TRBV18,ASSPGRAETQY
TRBV4-1,ASSQDLGANYGYT
TRBV11-2,ASSWTDATEAF
TRBV2,ASRDMNSPLH
TRBV20-1,SPAEAGGVNEQF
TRBV11-3,ASSPGFLNQETQY
TRBV24-1,ATSDVSRTEGSYNEQF
TRBV13,ASSLRLNYPSDEQF
TRBV12-3/TRBV12-4,ASSSGTSGITGELF